The next 10 T cell receptor beta chains were all read from a single sample in a study of cytomegalovirus exposure and HLA in healthy donors. Primers included in the PCR were 60 Vbeta and 13 Jbeta primers. Using immunoSEQ multiplex PCR, the repertoire was profiled, and TCRdb retains in-frame clones only, with some absent. Listed are 70,000 to 75,000 clones; roughly 3.8% falls within the top ten. What was sequenced was PBMCs. The receptors derive from a female donor in good health and CMV-seropositive.

V gene TRBV9 combines with J gene TRBJ2-7; 12 bases are a match to TRBD2. Germline CDR1 SGDLS, CDR2 YYNGEE. This CDR3 region has 17 residues. V trimming: 4 bases; J trimming: 1 base; junction bases outside the gene matches: 9. CDR3 residues: CASSPHQGLAGSYEQYF. The CDR3 DNA follows: TGTGCCAGCAGCCCACACCAAGGACTAGCGGGATCCTACGAGCAGTACTTC.

J is TRBJ1-4 and V is TRBV18; D is unclear. Trimming left V 3 bases short and J 1 base short, with 9 bases between. Germline V CDR1 and CDR2: KGHSH, LQKENI. This CDR3 spans 15 amino acids. Here the CDR3 reads CASSPALGTNEKLFF. In nucleotides, the CDR3 is TGTGCCAGCTCACCGGCCCTAGGAACTAATGAAAAACTGTTTTTT.

The CDR3 here is CASSGQGFQYEQYF. The CDR3 nucleotides read TGTGCCAGCAGCGGACAGGGATTCCAGTACGAGCAGTACTTC. The chain links TRBV9 to TRBJ2-7; 7 nucleotides match TRBD1. Unmatched junction bases numbered 7, after V lost 3 bases and J lost 4 bases. The CDR3 extends over 14 amino acids. CDR1 is SGDLS and CDR2 is YYNGEE in the germline V gene.

The chain is built from TRBV11-2 and TRBJ2-7; 10 bases fit TRBD1. Trimming at V came to 5 bases and at J to 3 bases, leaving 4 bases not matched to a gene. CDR3 length equals 14 residues. Germline V CDR1 and CDR2: SGHAT, FQNNGV. Written as DNA, the CDR3 is TGTGCCAGCAGCAGCGACAGGGGGCTCTACGAGCAGTACTTC. It specifies CASSSDRGLYEQYF.

This chain uses TRBV2 with TRBJ1-6, with D perhaps matching TRBD1 (5 bases). Trimming took 4 bases from V and 7 from J, leaving 8 bases between them. Germline V CDR1 and CDR2: SNHLY, FYNNEI. This CDR3 has 13 amino acids. In nucleotides, the CDR3 is TGTGCCAGCAGTGCAGGGATGAATTCACCCCTCCACTTT. Residues: CASSAGMNSPLHF.

This chain links TRBV29-1 with TRBJ2-1, with a tentative D call TRBD2 (6 bases). Per the germline V gene, CDR1 is SQVTM and CDR2 is ANQGSEA. This CDR3 comprises 13 residues. V was pared by 5 bases and J by 5 bases, with 13 bases between. The CDR3 is CSVIGGANNEQFF. CDR3 DNA: TGCAGCGTTATCGGGGGAGCCAACAATGAGCAGTTCTTC.

For the CDR3, the DNA is TGCACCAGCAGCCTTCGTGGGAGAGAAGCTTTCTTT. Amino acid sequence: CTSSLRGREAFF. The chain links TRBV1 to TRBJ1-1. TRBV1 is a pseudogene segment. There are 12 residues in the CDR3.

The gene calls are TRBV29-1 and TRBJ2-5, with a weak D call TRBD2 (6 bases). The CDR3 has 13 residues. The V and J ends lost 5 bases and 3 bases respectively, with 13 bases between them. The germline CDR1 and CDR2 sequences are SQVTM and ANQGSEA. The CDR3 DNA follows: TGCAGCGTTCCCGGGACTTCAAAAGAGACCCAGTACTTC. It translates to CSVPGTSKETQYF.

The genes are TRBV5-8 and TRBJ1-2; D possibly corresponds to TRBD1 (6 bases). Trimming cost V 1 base and J 2 bases, with 6 bases left between them. Per germline, CDR1 SGHTS and CDR2 YDEGEE. The CDR3 extends over 13 amino acids. As DNA, the CDR3 is TGTGCCAGCAGCTTGAGGGGGAACTATGGCTACACCTTC. This sequence encodes CASSLRGNYGYTF.

This chain joins TRBV18 and TRBJ2-7; 12 nucleotides agree with TRBD1. Trimming cost V 0 bases and J 2 bases; bases outside gene matches: 5. The germline V gene has CDR1 KGHSH and CDR2 LQKENI. The CDR3 sequence is 17 residues long. The CDR3 DNA sequence: TGTGCCAGCTCACCACCCGGGACAGGGGGCTTGGCCTACGAGCAGTACTTC. Protein product: CASSPPGTGGLAYEQYF.